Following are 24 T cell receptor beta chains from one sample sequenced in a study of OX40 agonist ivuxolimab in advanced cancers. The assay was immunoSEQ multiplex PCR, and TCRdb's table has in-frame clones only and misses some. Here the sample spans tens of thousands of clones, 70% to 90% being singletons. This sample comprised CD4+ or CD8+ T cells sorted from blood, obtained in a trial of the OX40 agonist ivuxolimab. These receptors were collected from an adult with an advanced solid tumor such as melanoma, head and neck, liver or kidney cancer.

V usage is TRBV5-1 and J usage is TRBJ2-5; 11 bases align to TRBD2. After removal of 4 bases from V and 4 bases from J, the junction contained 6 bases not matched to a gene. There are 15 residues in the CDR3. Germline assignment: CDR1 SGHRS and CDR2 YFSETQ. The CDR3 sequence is CASSPSLAGVETQYF. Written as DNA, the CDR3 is TGCGCCAGCAGCCCCTCACTAGCGGGGGTAGAGACCCAGTACTTC.

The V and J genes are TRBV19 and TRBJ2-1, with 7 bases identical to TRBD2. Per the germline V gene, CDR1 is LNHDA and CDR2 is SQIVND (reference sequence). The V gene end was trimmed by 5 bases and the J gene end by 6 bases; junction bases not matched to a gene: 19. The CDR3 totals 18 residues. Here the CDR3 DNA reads TGTGCCAGTAGTGCCCTATATCGGGAGGCAAGATCTTCCAATGAGCAGTTCTTC. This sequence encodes CASSALYREARSSNEQFF.

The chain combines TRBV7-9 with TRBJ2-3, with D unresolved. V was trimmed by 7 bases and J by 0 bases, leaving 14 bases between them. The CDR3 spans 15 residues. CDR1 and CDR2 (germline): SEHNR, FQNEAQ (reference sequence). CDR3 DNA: TGTGCCAGCAAAAAGGAAACCTTTAGCACAGATACGCAGTATTTT. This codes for CASKKETFSTDTQYF.

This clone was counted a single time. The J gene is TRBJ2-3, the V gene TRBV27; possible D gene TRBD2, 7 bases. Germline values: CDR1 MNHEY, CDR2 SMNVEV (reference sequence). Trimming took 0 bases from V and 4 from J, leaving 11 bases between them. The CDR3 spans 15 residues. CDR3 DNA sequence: TGTGCCAGCAGTTTATCGAGGGGGGGGTCAGATACGCAGTATTTT. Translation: CASSLSRGGSDTQYF.

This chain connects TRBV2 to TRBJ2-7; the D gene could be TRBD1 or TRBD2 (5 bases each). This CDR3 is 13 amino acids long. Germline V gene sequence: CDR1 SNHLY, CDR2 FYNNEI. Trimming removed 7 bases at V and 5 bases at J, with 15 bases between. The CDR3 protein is CASNGGWGNEQYF. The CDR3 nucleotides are TGTGCCAGCAATGGGGGTTGGGGGAACGAGCAGTACTTC.

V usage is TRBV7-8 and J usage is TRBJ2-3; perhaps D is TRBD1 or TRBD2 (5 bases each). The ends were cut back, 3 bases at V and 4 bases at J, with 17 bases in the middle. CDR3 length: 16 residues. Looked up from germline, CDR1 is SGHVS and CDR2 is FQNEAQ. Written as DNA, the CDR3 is TGTGCCAGCAGCTTGAATCCGGGACCCCCGGCAGATACGCAGTATTTT. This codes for CASSLNPGPPADTQYF.

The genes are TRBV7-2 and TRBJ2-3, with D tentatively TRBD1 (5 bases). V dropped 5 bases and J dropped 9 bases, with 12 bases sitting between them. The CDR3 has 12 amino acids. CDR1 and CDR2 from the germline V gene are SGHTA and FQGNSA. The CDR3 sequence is CASSLQGVTQYF. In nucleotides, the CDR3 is TGTGCCAGCAGCCTTCAGGGTGTCACGCAGTATTTT.

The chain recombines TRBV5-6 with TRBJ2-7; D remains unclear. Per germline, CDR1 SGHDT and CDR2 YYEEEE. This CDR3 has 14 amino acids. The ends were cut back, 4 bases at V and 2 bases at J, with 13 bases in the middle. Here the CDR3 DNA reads TGTGCCAGCAGCCGGAAGGGTCCACCCTACGAGCAGTACTTC. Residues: CASSRKGPPYEQYF.

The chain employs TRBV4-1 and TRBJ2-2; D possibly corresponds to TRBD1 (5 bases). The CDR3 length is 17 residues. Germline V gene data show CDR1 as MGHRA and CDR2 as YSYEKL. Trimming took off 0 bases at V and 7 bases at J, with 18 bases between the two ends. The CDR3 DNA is TGCGCCAGCAGCCAAGAGCAGCGCGGACCCGACAGCGGGGAGCTGTTTTTT. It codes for CASSQEQRGPDSGELFF.

The CDR3 nucleotides are TGTGCCAGCAGCTTAGTGGCGGGAGGGGCGGATACGCAGTATTTT. It is translated as CASSLVAGGADTQYF. The chain links TRBV7-2 to TRBJ2-3, with TRBD2 matching over 9 bases. The CDR3 runs to 15 residues. The V gene end was trimmed by 1 base and the J gene end by 6 bases; junction bases not matched to a gene: 5. Germline CDR1 reads SGHTA; CDR2 reads FQGNSA.

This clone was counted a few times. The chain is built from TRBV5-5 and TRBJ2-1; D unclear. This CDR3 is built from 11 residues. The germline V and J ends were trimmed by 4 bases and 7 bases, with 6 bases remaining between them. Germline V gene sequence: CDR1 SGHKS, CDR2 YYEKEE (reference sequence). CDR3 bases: TGTGCCAGCAGCCGGCAAAATGAGCAGTTCTTC. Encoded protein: CASSRQNEQFF.

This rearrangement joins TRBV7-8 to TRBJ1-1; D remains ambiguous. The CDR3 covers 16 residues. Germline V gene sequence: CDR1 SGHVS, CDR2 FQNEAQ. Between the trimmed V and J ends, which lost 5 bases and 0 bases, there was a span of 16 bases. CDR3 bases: TGTGCCAGCAGCCTCATTCTTTCACACCTGAACACTGAAGCTTTCTTT. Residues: CASSLILSHLNTEAFF.

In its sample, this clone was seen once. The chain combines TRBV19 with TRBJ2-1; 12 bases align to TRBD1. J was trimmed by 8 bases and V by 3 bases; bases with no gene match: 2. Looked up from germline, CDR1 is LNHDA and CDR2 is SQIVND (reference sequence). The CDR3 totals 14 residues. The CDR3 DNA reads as TGTGCCAGTAGTATCGGGACAGGGGGCGATGAGCAGTTCTTC. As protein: CASSIGTGGDEQFF.

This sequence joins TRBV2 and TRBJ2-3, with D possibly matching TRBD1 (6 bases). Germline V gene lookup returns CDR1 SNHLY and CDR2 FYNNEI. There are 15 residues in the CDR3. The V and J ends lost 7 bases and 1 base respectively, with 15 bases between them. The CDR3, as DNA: TGTGCCAGCACCGGGACACAATACCGCACAGATACGCAGTATTTT. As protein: CASTGTQYRTDTQYF. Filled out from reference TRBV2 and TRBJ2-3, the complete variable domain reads EPEVTQTPSHQVTQMGQEVILRCVPISNHLYFYWYRQILGQKVEFLVSFYNNEISEKSEIFDDQFSVERPDGSNFTLKIRSTKLEDSAMYFCASTGTQYRTDTQYFGPGTRLTVL.

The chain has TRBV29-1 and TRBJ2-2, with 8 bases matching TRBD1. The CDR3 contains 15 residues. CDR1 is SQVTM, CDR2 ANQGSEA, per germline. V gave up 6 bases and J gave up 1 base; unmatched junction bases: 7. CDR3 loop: CSVPNRGKNTGELFF. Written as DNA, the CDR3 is TGCAGCGTCCCGAACAGGGGGAAGAACACCGGGGAGCTGTTTTTT.

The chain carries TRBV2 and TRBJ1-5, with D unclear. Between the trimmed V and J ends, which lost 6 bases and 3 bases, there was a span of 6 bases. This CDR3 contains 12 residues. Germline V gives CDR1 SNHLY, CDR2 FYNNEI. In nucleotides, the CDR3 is TGTGCCAGCAGCGGTATCAATCAGCCCCAGCATTTT. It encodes CASSGINQPQHF.

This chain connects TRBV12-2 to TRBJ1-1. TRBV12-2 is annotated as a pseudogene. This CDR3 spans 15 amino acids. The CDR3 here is CASRLGCTRNTEAFF. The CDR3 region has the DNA TGTGCAAGTCGCTTAGGGTGCACTCGGAACACTGAAGCTTTCTTT.

CDR3 sequence: CASAGGSTGTDTQYF. CDR3 coding DNA: TGTGCCAGCGCTGGCGGGAGTACGGGCACAGATACGCAGTATTTT. V is TRBV27 and J is TRBJ2-3, with 7 bases lining up with TRBD2. CDR3 size: 15 residues. The V gene end was trimmed by 8 bases and the J gene end by 1 base; junction bases not matched to a gene: 9. Germline CDR1 MNHEY, CDR2 SMNVEV (reference sequence).

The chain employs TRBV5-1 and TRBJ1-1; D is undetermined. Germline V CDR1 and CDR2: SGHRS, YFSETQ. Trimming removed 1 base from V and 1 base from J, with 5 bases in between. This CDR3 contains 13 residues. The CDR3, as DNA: TGCGCCAGCAGCTTGATGTCGAACACTGAAGCTTTCTTT. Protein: CASSLMSNTEAFF.

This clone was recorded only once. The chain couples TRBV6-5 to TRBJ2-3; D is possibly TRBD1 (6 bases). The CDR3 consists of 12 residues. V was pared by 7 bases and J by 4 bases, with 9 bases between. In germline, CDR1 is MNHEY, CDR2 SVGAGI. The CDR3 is CASKAGADTQYF. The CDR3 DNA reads TGTGCCAGCAAGGCAGGGGCAGATACGCAGTATTTT.

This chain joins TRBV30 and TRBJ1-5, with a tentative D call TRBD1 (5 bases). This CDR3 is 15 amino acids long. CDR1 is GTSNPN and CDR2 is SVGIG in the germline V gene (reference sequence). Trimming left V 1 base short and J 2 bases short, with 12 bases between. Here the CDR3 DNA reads TGTGCCTGGAGTGGACAGCTCGGGGGCAATCAGCCCCAGCATTTT. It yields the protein CAWSGQLGGNQPQHF.

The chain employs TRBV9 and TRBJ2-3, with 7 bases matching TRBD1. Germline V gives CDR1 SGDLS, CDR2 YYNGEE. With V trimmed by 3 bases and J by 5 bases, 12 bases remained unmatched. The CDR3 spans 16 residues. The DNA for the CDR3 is TGTGCCAGCAGCGCAGTCGGACAGGCTATTGTAGATACGCAGTATTTT. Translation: CASSAVGQAIVDTQYF.

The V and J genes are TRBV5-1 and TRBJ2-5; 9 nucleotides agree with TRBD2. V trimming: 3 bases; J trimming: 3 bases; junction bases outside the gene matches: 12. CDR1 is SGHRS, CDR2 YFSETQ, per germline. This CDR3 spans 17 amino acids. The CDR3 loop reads CASSWEDGLAGKETQYF. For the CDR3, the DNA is TGCGCCAGCAGCTGGGAAGATGGGCTAGCGGGAAAAGAGACCCAGTACTTC.

The CDR3 nucleotides read TGCGCCAGCACCAGACAGGGACCGGCAGATACGCAGTATTTT. This translates into CASTRQGPADTQYF. The V and J genes are TRBV5-1 and TRBJ2-3; 7 bases align to TRBD1. Losses at the gene ends were 6 bases for V and 4 bases for J; bases not matched to a gene: 8. CDR3 length equals 14 residues. Germline V gives CDR1 SGHRS, CDR2 YFSETQ.